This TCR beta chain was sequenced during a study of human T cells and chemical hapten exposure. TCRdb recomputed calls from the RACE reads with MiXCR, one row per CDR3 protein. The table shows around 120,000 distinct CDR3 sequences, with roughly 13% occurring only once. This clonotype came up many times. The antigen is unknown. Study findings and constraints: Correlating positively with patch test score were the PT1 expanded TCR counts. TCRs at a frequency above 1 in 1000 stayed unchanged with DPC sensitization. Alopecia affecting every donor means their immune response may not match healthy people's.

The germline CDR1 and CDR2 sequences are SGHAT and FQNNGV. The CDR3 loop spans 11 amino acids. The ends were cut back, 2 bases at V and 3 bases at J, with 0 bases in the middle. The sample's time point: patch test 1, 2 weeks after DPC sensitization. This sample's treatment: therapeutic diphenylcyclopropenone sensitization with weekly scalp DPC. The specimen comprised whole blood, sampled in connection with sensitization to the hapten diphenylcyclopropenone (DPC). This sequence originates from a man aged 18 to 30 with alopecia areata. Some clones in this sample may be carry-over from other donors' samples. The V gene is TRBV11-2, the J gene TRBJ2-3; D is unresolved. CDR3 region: CASSLTDTQYF. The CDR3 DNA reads TGTGCCAGCAGCTTAACAGATACGCAGTATTTT.